This TCR beta chain was observed in a study of blood T cell repertoires in COVID-19. Self-reported history from a screening survey and questionnaire set each donor's cohort. The recovered donors of Cohort 3 showed two negative PCRs, clearance, or symptom resolution. CDR3 length: 15 residues. With 3 bases clipped from V and 2 bases from J, the junction kept 7 bases outside the gene matches. Germline CDR1 GTSNPN, CDR2 SVGIG (reference sequence). How the authors handled the data: Quantification of nucleated cells was approximated via reference gene primer amplification. Libraries were prepared by immunoSEQ multiplex PCR; TCRdb keeps only in-frame clonotypes and omits some of them. The V and J calls and clone size come from that table; D and trimming were worked out from the DNA. The table lists around 380,000 clones, around 87% of them singletons.

This sequence originates from a man younger than 40 who had recovered from COVID-19. The chain uses TRBV30 and TRBJ1-5; 7 bases line up with TRBD1. The specimen was PBMCs or T cells enriched from blood (not recorded which). CDR3 in amino acids: CAWRGQGEGNQPQHF. In DNA form, the CDR3 reads TGTGCCTGGAGAGGGCAGGGGGAGGGCAATCAGCCCCAGCATTTT. Variable domain in full (rest from reference TRBV30 and TRBJ1-5): SQTIHQWPATLVQPVGSPLSLECTVEGTSNPNLYWYRQAAGRGLQLLFYSVGIGQISSEVPQNLSASRPQDRQFILSSKKLLLSDSGFYLCAWRGQGEGNQPQHFGDGTRLSIL.